Below are 20 T cell receptor beta chains sequenced from a single sample in a study of beta chain features in type 1 diabetes. Study conclusions and caveats: TCRB CDR3 length was moderately but significantly reduced in all four CD4+ subsets of Type 1 diabetes patients.

Their cognate antigens are unknown. The isolated RNA, all of it, was reverse transcribed, so expressed TCRB transcripts were what got sequenced. This table comes from immunoSEQ multiplex PCR, and its TCRdb copy is limited to in-frame clones, with some not included. The sample lists some 200,000 clones; 16% were seen once. The source material was naive CD4+ T cells from blood. All receptors come from a man aged 25-40 years with type 1 diabetes.

This clone was counted a few times. The chain has TRBV29-1 and TRBJ1-4; D gene uncertain. V was shortened by 4 bases and J by 3 bases, with 9 bases between the two germline ends. The V gene's germline CDR1 is SQVTM and CDR2 ANQGSEA. The CDR3 contains 13 residues. CDR3 bases: TGCAGCGTTGGCGAGTTGGCTAATGAAAAACTGTTTTTT. It encodes CSVGELANEKLFF.

The V gene is TRBV7-2, the J gene TRBJ2-7, with TRBD1 as a possible D gene (6 bases). V lost 2 bases to trimming and J lost 5 bases, with 10 bases between them. The germline gives CDR1 SGHTA, CDR2 FQGNSA. The CDR3 length is 13 residues. This chain's CDR3 is CASSLTGTHEQYF. The CDR3 nucleotides read TGTGCCAGCAGCTTAACAGGGACCCACGAGCAGTACTTC.

This clone was counted a few times. The V call is TRBV30, the J call TRBJ2-1; possibly TRBD2 for D (6 bases). V was cut by 3 bases and J by 4 bases, with 16 bases left in between. Germline loops: CDR1 GTSNPN, CDR2 SVGIG (reference sequence). This CDR3 region has 15 residues. Here the CDR3 reads CAWSSGSSIYNEQFF. The CDR3 DNA follows: TGTGCCTGGAGCTCCGGGAGTTCGATATACAATGAGCAGTTCTTC.

This clone was seen a few times. This sequence joins TRBV2 and TRBJ2-3, with 7 bases identical to TRBD2. This CDR3 spans 14 amino acids. The J segment lost 5 bases and the V segment lost 8 bases, leaving 10 bases of the junction unmatched. Germline assignment: CDR1 SNHLY and CDR2 FYNNEI. The CDR3 is CASQQDWEGDTQYF. CDR3 DNA: TGTGCCAGCCAACAGGATTGGGAGGGAGATACGCAGTATTTT.

This clone showed up just a few times. The J gene is TRBJ2-1, the V gene TRBV7-2, with 8 bases identical to TRBD2. CDR1 and CDR2 (germline): SGHTA, FQGNSA. The CDR3 covers 13 residues. V lost 4 bases, J lost 10 bases, and 6 bases stayed unmatched. For the CDR3, the DNA is TGTGCCAGCAGCTCATCGCGGGAGGAAGAGCAGTTCTTC. Translating gives CASSSSREEEQFF.

This clone occurred a few times. The chain recombines TRBV4-1 with TRBJ1-1, with D unresolved. V was pared by 6 bases and J by 4 bases, with 9 bases between. Germline V CDR1 and CDR2: MGHRA, YSYEKL. CDR3 size: 12 residues. The CDR3 DNA reads as TGCGCCAGCAGAGCCGGGATCACTGAAGCTTTCTTT. Residues: CASRAGITEAFF.

This clone was detected only a few times. The chain links TRBV30 to TRBJ1-3; D gene uncertain. This CDR3 contains 12 residues. V was pared by 4 bases and J by 8 bases, with 12 bases between. Germline lookup yields CDR1 GTSNPN and CDR2 SVGIG (reference sequence). The CDR3 DNA sequence: TGTGCCTGGACTGTACTGGTAGACACCATATATTTT. Translation gives CAWTVLVDTIYF.

The rearrangement joins TRBV5-1 to TRBJ2-1, with unresolved D. The CDR3 loop spans 14 amino acids. V lost 6 bases and J lost 1, with 11 bases in between. CDR1 SGHRS and CDR2 YFSETQ come from the germline V gene. The CDR3 region has the DNA TGCGCCAGCAACCCTGGCAATTCCTACAATGAGCAGTTCTTC. Protein product: CASNPGNSYNEQFF. Combining the CDR3 with reference TRBV5-1 and TRBJ2-1 gives the whole variable domain KAGVTQTPRYLIKTRGQQVTLSCSPISGHRSVSWYQQTPGQGLQFLFEYFSETQRNKGNFPGRFSGRQFSNSRSEMNVSTLELGDSALYLCASNPGNSYNEQFFGPGTRLTVL.

The chain couples TRBV4-3 to TRBJ2-3; 7 bases are a match to TRBD1. Germline assignment: CDR1 LGHNA and CDR2 YSLEER. V lost 0 bases, J lost 4 bases, and 10 bases stayed unmatched. This CDR3 is 17 amino acids long. The DNA of the CDR3 is TGCGCCAGCAGCCAAGATGTGGCGACAGGGACCGCAGATACGCAGTATTTT. Protein product: CASSQDVATGTADTQYF.

The chain combines TRBV2 with TRBJ2-2, with 9 bases aligning to TRBD1. Germline CDR1 is SNHLY and CDR2 is FYNNEI. The CDR3 sequence is 15 residues long. V shed 6 bases and J 4 bases; nucleotides not matched to a gene: 6. The CDR3 nucleotides read TGTGCCAGCAGGGAACAGGGGGCGGGCACCGGGGAGCTGTTTTTT. Translation: CASREQGAGTGELFF. The full variable domain, completed using reference TRBV2 and TRBJ2-2, is EPEVTQTPSHQVTQMGQEVILRCVPISNHLYFYWYRQILGQKVEFLVSFYNNEISEKSEIFDDQFSVERPDGSNFTLKIRSTKLEDSAMYFCASREQGAGTGELFFGEGSRLTVL.

This chain links TRBV9 with TRBJ2-7; 7 nucleotides match TRBD2. The germline CDR1 and CDR2 sequences are SGDLS and YYNGEE. Losses at the gene ends were 0 bases for V and 2 bases for J; bases not matched to a gene: 14. The CDR3 has 18 amino acids. Here the CDR3 DNA reads TGTGCCAGCAGCGTAGGCCCTAGCGGTACTGGGGGGGCCTACGAGCAGTACTTC. Its protein product is CASSVGPSGTGGAYEQYF.

This clone was seen a few times. The chain uses TRBV6-4 and TRBJ2-1; 11 bases line up with TRBD2. Germline V gene data show CDR1 as MRHNA and CDR2 as SNTAGT. Trimming cost V 5 bases and J 7 bases; bases outside gene matches: 7. This CDR3 comprises 15 residues. CDR3 in DNA: TGTGCCAGCAGTCCGGGACTAGCGGAGGGGAATGAGCAGTTCTTC. This codes for CASSPGLAEGNEQFF.

This clone was counted between two and nine times. This rearrangement joins TRBV7-2 to TRBJ2-1, with D maybe TRBD2 (6 bases). V lost 4 bases and J lost 6, with 16 bases in between. CDR3 length: 15 amino acids. Germline CDR1 is SGHTA and CDR2 is FQGNSA. This CDR3 is CASSSPLGLSNEQFF. The CDR3 nucleotides read TGTGCCAGCAGCTCCCCCCTGGGACTGAGCAATGAGCAGTTCTTC.

The V gene is TRBV4-3, the J gene TRBJ2-1; 8 bases are shared with TRBD1. Germline V lookup: CDR1 LGHNA, CDR2 YSLEER. The CDR3 covers 18 residues. The trim removed 0 bases at V and 8 bases at J, leaving 15 bases unmatched. CDR3 bases: TGCGCCAGCAGCCAAGATCTGGTAGTGGGACAGGCGATTCATGAGCAGTTCTTC. It specifies CASSQDLVVGQAIHEQFF.

There are a few counts of this clone. The chain combines TRBV29-1 with TRBJ2-1; 11 bases fit TRBD2. Germline V lookup: CDR1 SQVTM, CDR2 ANQGSEA. V trimming: 4 bases; J trimming: 8 bases; junction bases outside the gene matches: 19. This CDR3 has 18 residues. The CDR3 sequence is CSVVGFGGTSGSVDEQFF. DNA for the CDR3: TGCAGCGTTGTTGGATTCGGGGGCACTAGCGGGAGTGTCGATGAGCAGTTCTTC.

This clone was seen just once. The DNA of the CDR3 is TGTGCCAGCAGTCTTCGACAGGTGAACACTGAAGCTTTCTTT. Residues: CASSLRQVNTEAFF. This chain links TRBV5-4 with TRBJ1-1, with D perhaps TRBD1 (6 bases). Germline V gene data show CDR1 as SGHNT and CDR2 as YYREEE (reference sequence). The CDR3 spans 14 residues. The ends were cut back, 5 bases at V and 0 bases at J, with 11 bases in the middle.

The table lists this clone with a few counts. The rearrangement joins TRBV27 to TRBJ2-4; no firm D call. Trimming took 5 bases from V and 0 from J, leaving 5 bases between them. CDR3 length: 13 amino acids. The germline gives CDR1 MNHEY, CDR2 SMNVEV (reference sequence). The DNA of the CDR3 is TGTGCCAGCAGTCAACTAGCCAAAAACATTCAGTACTTC. Its protein product is CASSQLAKNIQYF.

This clone was found a few times. A read error may produce the germline difference seen at one junction end. The chain carries TRBV29-1 and TRBJ1-1; no clear D gene. The CDR3 length is 13 residues. Germline CDR1 reads SQVTM; CDR2 reads ANQGSEA. Written as DNA, the CDR3 is TGCAGCGTTGAAGGAGTTCTGAAGACTGAAGCTTTCTTT. This sequence encodes CSVEGVLKTEAFF. Using reference TRBV29-1 and TRBJ1-1 for the parts outside the CDR3, the full variable domain is SAVISQKPSRDICQRGTSLTIQCQVDSQVTMMFWYRQQPGQSLTLIATANQGSEATYESGFVIDKFPISRPNLTFSTLTVSNMSPEDSSIYLCSVEGVLKTEAFFGQGTRLTVV.

This clone was counted a few times. V gene TRBV30 combines with J gene TRBJ2-3; D is possibly TRBD2 (6 bases). The CDR3 is 13 amino acids. Trimming took off 5 bases at V and 3 bases at J, with 12 bases between the two ends. Germline V CDR1 and CDR2: GTSNPN, SVGIG (reference sequence). The CDR3 region has the DNA TGTGCCTGGGGCCTGGGGAGGACAGATACGCAGTATTTT. It translates to CAWGLGRTDTQYF.

In its sample, this clone was seen a few times. The chain uses TRBV9 and TRBJ1-5; TRBD1 is a possible D gene (5 bases). V shed 2 bases and J shed 5 bases, with 17 bases lying between them. The CDR3 runs 16 residues. Germline CDR1 is SGDLS and CDR2 is YYNGEE. The CDR3 region is CASSVGDGGSYQPQHF. CDR3 nucleotide sequence: TGTGCCAGCAGCGTGGGGGACGGAGGGAGTTATCAGCCCCAGCATTTT.